The clone carrying this T cell receptor beta chain was found a few times. The target antigen is unknown. The sample belongs to a study of response to subunit inactivated influenza vaccine. Study-level findings and limits: Few new T cells, the authors suggested, are recruited by each seasonal influenza vaccination.

CDR3 length: 11 amino acids. V lost 10 bases and J 1 base, leaving 7 bases between the germline ends. Germline V gene lookup returns CDR1 LGHNA and CDR2 YNFKEQ. TCRdb passed the RT-PCR reads through MiXCR, listing each CDR3 protein once. The repertoire holds roughly 790,000 distinct CDR3 sequences, with 20% to 25% as singletons. The V gene is TRBV4-2, the J gene TRBJ1-1; unclear D gene. The sequenced sample was PBMCs from blood, obtained more than 4 days after vaccination. This receptor was taken from a man aged 50 to 60 who received an inactivated influenza vaccine. CDR3 sequence (DNA): TGTGCCATTCGTGAGAACACTGAAGCTTTCTTT. It codes for CAIRENTEAFF.